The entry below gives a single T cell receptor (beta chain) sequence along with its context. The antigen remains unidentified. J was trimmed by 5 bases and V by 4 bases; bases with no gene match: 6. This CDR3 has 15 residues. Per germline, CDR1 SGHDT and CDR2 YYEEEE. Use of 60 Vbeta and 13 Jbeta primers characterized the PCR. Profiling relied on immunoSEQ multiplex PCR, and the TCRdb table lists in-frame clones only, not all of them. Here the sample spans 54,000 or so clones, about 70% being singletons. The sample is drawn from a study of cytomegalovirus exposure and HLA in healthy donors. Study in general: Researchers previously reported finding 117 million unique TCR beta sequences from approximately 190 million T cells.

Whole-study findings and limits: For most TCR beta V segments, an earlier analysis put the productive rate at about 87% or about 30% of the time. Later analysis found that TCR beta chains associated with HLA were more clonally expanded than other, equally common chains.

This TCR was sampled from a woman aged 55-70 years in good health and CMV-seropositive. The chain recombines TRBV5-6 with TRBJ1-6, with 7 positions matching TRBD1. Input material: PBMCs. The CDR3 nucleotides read TGTGCCAGCAGCCCTCGCGACAGGGATAATTCACCCCTCCACTTT. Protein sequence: CASSPRDRDNSPLHF.